These 28 T cell receptor beta chains came from one sample sequenced in a study of regulatory T cells in long-lasting Graves disease. Time point specified: persistent/refractory GD, antithyroid drugs over 5 years with positive TRAb. With RNA extracted from PBMCs as input, the TCR library was made. Both iRepertoire HTBI primers and Arm-PCR of CDR3 regions were used to build the TCR beta libraries. TCRdb re-derived calls from the multiplex PCR reads in MiXCR, one entry per CDR3 protein. Here the sample spans almost 350,000 distinct CDR3 sequences, about 20% being singletons. Sample: peripheral blood mononuclear cells (PBMCs), taken when the disease was refractory, from a patient treated with antithyroid drugs. All receptors derive from a female donor with Graves disease.

This chain connects TRBV5-6 to TRBJ2-7, with TRBD1 matching over 7 bases. After removal of 1 base from V and 3 bases from J, the junction contained 7 bases not matched to a gene. Germline V lookup: CDR1 SGHDT, CDR2 YYEEEE. The CDR3 is made up of 15 amino acids. The CDR3 DNA sequence: TGTGCCAGCAGCTTGTTCGGGACAGCCTACTACGAGCAGTACTTC. This translates into CASSLFGTAYYEQYF. The full variable domain, its missing parts supplied by reference TRBV5-6 and TRBJ2-7, is DAGVTQSPTHLIKTRGQQVTLRCSPKSGHDTVSWYQQALGQGPQFIFQYYEEEERQRGNFPDRFSGHQFPNYSSELNVNALLLGDSALYLCASSLFGTAYYEQYFGPGTRLTVT.

Ten or more counts support this clonotype. The genes are TRBV12-3 or TRBV12-4 and TRBJ2-5, with TRBD1 identical over 7 bases. The ends lost 3 bases at V and 4 bases at J; junction bases unmatched: 2. The CDR3 is 13 amino acids. The CDR3: CASSFGTVETQYF. CDR3 bases: TGTGCCAGCAGTTTCGGGACAGTAGAGACCCAGTACTTC.

The rearrangement links TRBV4-1 to TRBJ1-1, with D hard to call. The CDR3 totals 15 residues. The germline gives CDR1 MGHRA, CDR2 YSYEKL. Trimming pared 1 base from V and 2 bases from J, leaving 11 bases between. CDR3 amino acids: CASSQVSLTNTEAFF. In DNA, the CDR3 is TGCGCCAGCAGCCAAGTTTCGCTGACCAACACTGAAGCTTTCTTT.

This clonotype was counted many times. The chain combines TRBV6-5 with TRBJ1-1; D remains unclear. In germline, CDR1 is MNHEY, CDR2 SVGAGI. Trimming took off 0 bases at V and 0 bases at J, with 8 bases between the two ends. This CDR3 is 15 amino acids long. Written as DNA, the CDR3 is TGTGCCAGCAGTTACTCGCCGGGTATGAACACTGAAGCTTTCTTT. Protein sequence: CASSYSPGMNTEAFF.

A note on this clonotype: The junction does not match germline at one end; this may be a read error. This chain links TRBV2 with TRBJ2-1, with TRBD1 matching over 7 bases. Germline values: CDR1 SNHLY, CDR2 FYNNEI. The CDR3 spans 14 residues. The CDR3 loop reads CATQDRVSSNERFF. DNA for the CDR3: TGTGCCACCCAAGACAGGGTATCAAGTAATGAGCGGTTCTTC.

The V and J genes are TRBV20-1 and TRBJ1-2, with unresolved D. The ends were cut back, 7 bases at V and 4 bases at J, with 16 bases in the middle. There are 13 residues in the CDR3. CDR1 is DFQATT and CDR2 is SNEGSKA in the germline V gene (reference sequence). The CDR3 coding sequence is TGCAGTGGGGTTGGTTTGACAAGCTATGGCTACACCTTC. This sequence encodes CSGVGLTSYGYTF.

The chain couples TRBV29-1 to TRBJ2-3; D gene uncertain. V gave up 4 bases and J gave up 4 bases, with 27 bases separating them. The CDR3 totals 18 residues. The germline V gene has CDR1 SQVTM and CDR2 ANQGSEA. DNA of the CDR3: TGCAGCGTTGTGGAACTCGTCCATCCCCTCTCTTTGGCAGATACGCAGTATTTT. This encodes CSVVELVHPLSLADTQYF.

The chain employs TRBV19 and TRBJ2-5, with 7 bases lining up with TRBD2. The CDR3 contains 16 residues. V gave up 6 bases and J gave up 2 bases; unmatched junction bases: 12. CDR1 is LNHDA and CDR2 is SQIVND in the germline V gene (reference sequence). The CDR3 reads CASRPGRGRLQETQYF. The CDR3 DNA sequence: TGTGCCAGTAGACCGGGGAGGGGACGGCTTCAAGAGACCCAGTACTTC.

This clonotype has ten or more counts. The gene calls are TRBV20-1 and TRBJ1-6; 7 bases align to TRBD1. This CDR3 region has 14 residues. The V segment lost 3 bases and the J segment 7 bases; nucleotides outside the gene matches: 6. Germline V gene sequence: CDR1 DFQATT, CDR2 SNEGSKA (reference sequence). In nucleotides, the CDR3 is TGCAGTGCTAGCAAGACAGGGCAGAATTCACCCCTCCACTTT. Amino acids: CSASKTGQNSPLHF.

There are a few counts of this clonotype. The gene calls are TRBV30 and TRBJ1-2; D is unresolved. V was cut by 4 bases and J by 0 bases, with 12 bases left in between. In germline, CDR1 is GTSNPN, CDR2 SVGIG (reference sequence). The CDR3 is made up of 14 amino acids. CDR3 DNA: TGTGCCTGGATCCGACGACGTGCTAACTATGGCTACACCTTC. This sequence encodes CAWIRRRANYGYTF.

In this sample, this clonotype turned up a few times. A single base separates this from a much larger clone, so it may be a read error. The rearrangement links TRBV7-2 to TRBJ1-1, with a weak D call TRBD1 (5 bases). V lost 11 bases and J 3 bases, leaving 16 bases between the germline ends. CDR3 size: 13 residues. From germline, CDR1 is SGHTA and CDR2 FQGNSA. The CDR3 DNA reads as TGTGCCTCACGTGAGGACATGGACACTGAAGCTTTCTTT. Its protein is CASREDMDTEAFF.

The table lists this clonotype with many counts. The chain carries TRBV7-2 and TRBJ1-2; 7 nucleotides align to TRBD1. The CDR3 is 13 amino acids. With 4 bases clipped from V and 6 bases from J, the junction kept 5 bases outside the gene matches. Germline CDR1 is SGHTA and CDR2 is FQGNSA. In nucleotides, the CDR3 is TGTGCCAGCAGCTACCGACAGGGCGATGGCTACACCTTC. The encoded protein is CASSYRQGDGYTF.

This clonotype has ten or more counts. J is TRBJ1-2 and V is TRBV6-1, with 9 bases matching TRBD1. With V trimmed by 5 bases and J by 6 bases, 7 bases remained unmatched. Germline V gene lookup returns CDR1 MNHNS and CDR2 SASEGT. The CDR3 totals 14 residues. Here the CDR3 reads CASSPPGTGNGYTF. CDR3 sequence (DNA): TGTGCCAGCAGTCCCCCCGGGACAGGGAATGGCTACACCTTC.

The V call is TRBV6-5, the J call TRBJ1-6; tentative D call: TRBD1 (6 bases). The CDR3 spans 15 residues. The V gene's germline CDR1 is MNHEY and CDR2 SVGAGI. V lost 3 bases, J lost 10 bases, and 16 bases lay in between. This chain's CDR3 is CASSYRQAKESPLHF. The DNA for the CDR3 is TGTGCCAGCAGTTATCGACAGGCTAAAGAATCACCCCTCCACTTT.

The rearrangement links TRBV9 to TRBJ2-2; 7 bases match TRBD2. Germline V CDR1 and CDR2: SGDLS, YYNGEE. J lost 0 bases, V lost 7 bases, and 3 bases had no gene match. The CDR3 contains 14 residues. For the CDR3, the DNA is TGTGCCAGCCAGCGGGATACGAACACCGGGGAGCTGTTTTTT. This translates into CASQRDTNTGELFF.

This clonotype was observed at least ten times. The chain carries TRBV2 and TRBJ1-5; D might be TRBD1 (5 bases). The germline CDR1 and CDR2 sequences are SNHLY and FYNNEI. The CDR3 has 14 amino acids. V was shortened by 8 bases and J by 2 bases, with 13 bases between the two germline ends. CDR3 DNA sequence: TGTGCCAGCCTCCCTGGGGGACGCAATCAGCCCCAGCATTTT. Encoded protein: CASLPGGRNQPQHF.

The V call is TRBV12-3 or TRBV12-4, the J call TRBJ2-2; D tentatively fits TRBD1 or TRBD2 (6 bases each). V lost 7 bases and J 4 bases, leaving 13 bases between the germline ends. This CDR3 region has 14 residues. The CDR3 sequence: CASKGGSGTGELFF. The CDR3 DNA sequence: TGTGCCAGCAAGGGGGGAAGCGGCACCGGGGAGCTGTTTTTT.

This clonotype showed up many times. The V and J genes are TRBV10-3 and TRBJ2-5; D remains unclear. Trimming removed 2 bases at V and 5 bases at J, with 9 bases between. Germline assignment: CDR1 ENHRY and CDR2 SYGVKD. This CDR3 is built from 13 residues. CDR3 bases: TGTGCCATCAGTGAGGGGGTCTCGGAGACCCAGTACTTC. Its protein product is CAISEGVSETQYF.

This clonotype was seen a handful of times. The genes are TRBV6-1 and TRBJ1-1, with unresolved D. This CDR3 comprises 13 residues. The V end lost 7 bases, the J end lost 4 bases, and 13 bases lay between the germline ends. The germline V gene encodes CDR1 MNHNS and CDR2 SASEGT. CDR3 sequence (DNA): TGTGCCAGCAATAGGGTGAGTGGCACTGAAGCTTTCTTT. Residues: CASNRVSGTEAFF.

Notes on this clonotype: This may arise from a read error, as a much more abundant clone is one base away. The V call is TRBV6-4, the J call TRBJ2-2; a possible D gene is TRBD2 (5 bases). CDR1 MRHNA and CDR2 SNTAGT come from the germline V gene. Trimming stripped 4 bases from V and 4 bases from J, with 7 bases between. CDR3 size: 13 residues. CDR3 amino acids: CASSGTCTGELFF. DNA for the CDR3: TGTGCCAGCAGTGGGACTTGCACCGGGGAGCTGTTTTTT.

This clonotype has just a few counts. The genes are TRBV30 and TRBJ1-6, with D hard to call. The germline CDR1 and CDR2 sequences are GTSNPN and SVGIG (reference sequence). The V end lost 3 bases, the J end lost 10 bases, and 16 bases lay between the germline ends. This CDR3 is built from 14 residues. CDR3 sequence reads: CAWSRLRVRSPLHF. In DNA form, the CDR3 reads TGTGCCTGGAGCAGGCTGAGGGTACGGTCACCCCTCCACTTT.

V and J are TRBV20-1 and TRBJ1-1; TRBD1 agrees at 9 bases. Germline-derived CDR1 and CDR2 are DFQATT and SNEGSKA (reference sequence). V shed 3 bases, J shed 6 bases, and the junction held 2 bases outside the gene matches. This CDR3 is built from 12 residues. CDR3: CSARGQGAEAFF. The CDR3 DNA reads as TGCAGTGCTAGGGGACAGGGAGCTGAAGCTTTCTTT.

This clonotype was found a few times. The chain is built from TRBV7-2 and TRBJ1-1; 8 bases map to TRBD1. With V trimmed by 2 bases and J by 3 bases, 2 bases remained unmatched. The CDR3 totals 14 residues. The germline gives CDR1 SGHTA, CDR2 FQGNSA. CDR3 nucleotides: TGTGCCAGCAGCTTACAGGGGGCAGACACTGAAGCTTTCTTT. It is translated as CASSLQGADTEAFF.

This clonotype was picked up many times. This sequence joins TRBV6-5 and TRBJ1-4; no clear D gene. The germline V and J ends were trimmed by 2 bases and 8 bases, with 12 bases remaining between them. CDR3 length equals 14 residues. Germline assignment: CDR1 MNHEY and CDR2 SVGAGI. The CDR3 reads CASSYVTLGEKLFF. In DNA, the CDR3 is TGTGCCAGCAGTTACGTGACCCTCGGGGAAAAACTGTTTTTT.

The chain carries TRBV29-1 and TRBJ2-1; possibly TRBD1 for D (5 bases). The CDR3 contains 12 residues. Germline lookup yields CDR1 SQVTM and CDR2 ANQGSEA. V was clipped by 5 bases and J by 3 bases, with 8 bases between them. The CDR3 reads CSVQGDYNEQFF. For the CDR3, the DNA is TGCAGCGTTCAAGGGGACTACAATGAGCAGTTCTTC.

This clonotype was detected only a few times. The chain joins TRBV6-1 to TRBJ1-6; perhaps TRBD1 as D (5 bases). Germline assignment: CDR1 MNHNS and CDR2 SASEGT. Trimming stripped 10 bases from V and 2 bases from J, with 15 bases between. CDR3 size: 15 residues. The CDR3 bases are TGTGCCACCTCCAACGGGGCCCCCTATAATTCACCCCTCCACTTT. Translation gives CATSNGAPYNSPLHF.

Many counts were recorded for this clonotype. In DNA form, the CDR3 reads TGTGCCAGCAGTTTAAGCGGGGACGGCGGCTACACCTTC. The encoded protein is CASSLSGDGGYTF. V gene TRBV12-3 or TRBV12-4 combines with J gene TRBJ1-2, with a weak D call TRBD1 (5 bases). This CDR3 region has 13 residues. The germline V and J ends were trimmed by 2 bases and 8 bases, with 12 bases remaining between them.

The V and J genes are TRBV7-8 and TRBJ1-1; TRBD1 is a possible D gene (6 bases). The CDR3 runs to 15 residues. Germline V CDR1 and CDR2: SGHVS, FQNEAQ. V was pared by 6 bases and J by 1 base, with 15 bases between. Here the CDR3 DNA reads TGTGCCAGCAGACCCGACAGGTGGGAGAACACTGAAGCTTTCTTT. Its translation is CASRPDRWENTEAFF.